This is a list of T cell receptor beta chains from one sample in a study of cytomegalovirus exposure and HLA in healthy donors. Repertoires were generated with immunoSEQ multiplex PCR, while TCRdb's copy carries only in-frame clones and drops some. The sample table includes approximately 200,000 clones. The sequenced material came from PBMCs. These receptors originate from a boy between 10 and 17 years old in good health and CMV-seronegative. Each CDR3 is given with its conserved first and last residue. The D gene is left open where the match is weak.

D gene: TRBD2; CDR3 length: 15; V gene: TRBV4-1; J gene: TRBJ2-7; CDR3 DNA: TGCGCCAGCAGCCAAGGACTAGCCTTTACCTACGAGCAGTACTTC; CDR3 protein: CASSQGLAFTYEQYF
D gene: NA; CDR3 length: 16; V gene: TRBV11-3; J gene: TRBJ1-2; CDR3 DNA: TGTGCCAGCAGCTTAGATCGGGGCGACAGGAACTATGGCTACACCTTC; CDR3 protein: CASSLDRGDRNYGYTF
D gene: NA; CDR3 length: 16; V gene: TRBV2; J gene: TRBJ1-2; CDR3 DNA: TGTGCCAGCAGTGGTCTGTTCCTGCAGACTAACTATGGCTACACCTTC; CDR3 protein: CASSGLFLQTNYGYTF
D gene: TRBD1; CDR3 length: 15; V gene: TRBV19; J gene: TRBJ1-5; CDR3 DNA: TGTGCCAGTAGCCGGACAGGGGGGCTTGGACAGCCCCAGCATTTT; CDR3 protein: CASSRTGGLGQPQHF
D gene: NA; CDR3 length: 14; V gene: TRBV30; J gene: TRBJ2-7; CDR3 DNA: TGTGCCTGGAGTATGGCAGGCATCCCCTACGAGCAGTACTTC; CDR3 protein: CAWSMAGIPYEQYF
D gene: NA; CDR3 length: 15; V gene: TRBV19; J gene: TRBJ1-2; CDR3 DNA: TGTGCCAGCGAGATTTGGACTCCGGAGGGTAGCGGCTACACCTTC; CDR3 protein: CASEIWTPEGSGYTF
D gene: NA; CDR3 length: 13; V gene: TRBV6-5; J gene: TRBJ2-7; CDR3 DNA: TGTGCCAGCAGTTACCGACTGGACTACGAGCAGTACTTC; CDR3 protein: CASSYRLDYEQYF
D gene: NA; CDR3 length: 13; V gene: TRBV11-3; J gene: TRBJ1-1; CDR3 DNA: TGTGCCAGCAGCCCCACAGGATACACTGAAGCTTTCTTT; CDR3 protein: CASSPTGYTEAFF
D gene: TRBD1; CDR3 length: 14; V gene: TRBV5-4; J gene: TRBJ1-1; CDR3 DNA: TGTGCCAGCAGCCCGGACAGGGAACCCACTGAAGCTTTCTTT; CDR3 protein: CASSPDREPTEAFF
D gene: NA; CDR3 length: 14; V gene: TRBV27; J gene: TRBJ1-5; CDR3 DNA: TGTGCCAGCAGTTTTGGGGGGAATAATCAGCCCCAGCATTTT; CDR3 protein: CASSFGGNNQPQHF
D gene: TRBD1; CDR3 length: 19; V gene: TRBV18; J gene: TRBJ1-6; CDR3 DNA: TGTGCCAGCTCACGCCGGACCGGGACAGGGGCGGCTGACGGGGCCCCCCTCCACTTT; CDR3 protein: CASSRRTGTGAADGAPLHF
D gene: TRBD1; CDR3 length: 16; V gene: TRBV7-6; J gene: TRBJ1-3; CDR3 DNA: TGTGCCAGCAGCTTCCGAGACAGGGGTTACGGAAACACCATATATTTT; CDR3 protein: CASSFRDRGYGNTIYF
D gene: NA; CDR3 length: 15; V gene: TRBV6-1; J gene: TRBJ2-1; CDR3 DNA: TGTGCCACCCAGACGGACAACAGGGCCGTCAATGAGCAGTTCTTC; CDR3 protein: CATQTDNRAVNEQFF
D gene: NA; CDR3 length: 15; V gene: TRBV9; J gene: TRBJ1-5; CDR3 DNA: TGTGCCTCCGGGGGAACCGCGGATAGCAATCAGCCCCAGCATTTT; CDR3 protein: CASGGTADSNQPQHF
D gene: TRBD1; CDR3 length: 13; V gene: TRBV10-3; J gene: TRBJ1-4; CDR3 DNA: TGTGCCATAGCGACAGGGGTTAATGAAAAACTGTTTTTT; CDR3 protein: CAIATGVNEKLFF